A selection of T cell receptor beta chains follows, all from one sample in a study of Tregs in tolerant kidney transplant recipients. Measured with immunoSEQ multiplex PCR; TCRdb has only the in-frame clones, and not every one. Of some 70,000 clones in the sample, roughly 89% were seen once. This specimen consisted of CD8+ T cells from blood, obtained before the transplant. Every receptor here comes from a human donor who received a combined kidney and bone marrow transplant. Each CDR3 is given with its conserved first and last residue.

cdr3_aa: CSVEEGTANTGELFF
v_call: TRBV29-1
j_call: TRBJ2-2

cdr3_aa: CASSLFGQGIDTQYF
v_call: TRBV5-6
j_call: TRBJ2-3

cdr3_aa: CASSLYDGQYF
v_call: TRBV11-2
j_call: TRBJ2-5

cdr3_aa: CASSLGQGTYGYTF
v_call: TRBV4-3
j_call: TRBJ1-2

cdr3_aa: CASSAGTSSPPRETQYF
v_call: TRBV6-1
j_call: TRBJ2-5

cdr3_aa: CASSFRESGANVLTF
v_call: TRBV28
j_call: TRBJ2-6

cdr3_aa: CASSLYAGGGNTEAFF
v_call: TRBV5-5
j_call: TRBJ1-1

cdr3_aa: CASSVGTVHEKLFF
v_call: TRBV9
j_call: TRBJ1-4

cdr3_aa: CASSRGGGELFF
v_call: TRBV5-4
j_call: TRBJ2-2

cdr3_aa: CASSLRDTSLRNSPLHF
v_call: TRBV27
j_call: TRBJ1-6

cdr3_aa: CASSSGLVKGLHEQYF
v_call: TRBV27
j_call: TRBJ2-7

cdr3_aa: CASAPLANTGELFF
v_call: TRBV27
j_call: TRBJ2-2

cdr3_aa: CASSQDTGQGDNEQFF
v_call: TRBV4-1
j_call: TRBJ2-1

cdr3_aa: CASSGGGTDTQYF
v_call: TRBV28
j_call: TRBJ2-3

cdr3_aa: CSVVDREANYGYTF
v_call: TRBV29-1
j_call: TRBJ1-2

cdr3_aa: CASSVVTGNEQFF
v_call: TRBV9
j_call: TRBJ2-1

cdr3_aa: CASSLTTSGSTDTQYF
v_call: TRBV7-2
j_call: TRBJ2-3

cdr3_aa: CASSEVYGTGASGANVLTF
v_call: TRBV27
j_call: TRBJ2-6

cdr3_aa: CASSAHAADTQYF
v_call: TRBV6-5
j_call: TRBJ2-3

cdr3_aa: CASSSGGAPSPYEQYF
v_call: TRBV13
j_call: TRBJ2-7

cdr3_aa: CASSGADRGDYEQYF
v_call: TRBV9
j_call: TRBJ2-7

cdr3_aa: CASSIPIEGGGGYTF
v_call: TRBV13
j_call: TRBJ1-2

cdr3_aa: CASSSQYPGDTNTEAFF
v_call: TRBV28
j_call: TRBJ1-1

cdr3_aa: CASSVAGGKTYEQYF
v_call: TRBV9
j_call: TRBJ2-7

cdr3_aa: CASSGWTGSYEQYF
v_call: TRBV6-1
j_call: TRBJ2-7

cdr3_aa: CASSQGGQGSTEAFF
v_call: TRBV4-1
j_call: TRBJ1-1

cdr3_aa: CSVPGQGAAGANVLTF
v_call: TRBV29-1
j_call: TRBJ2-6

cdr3_aa: CASSLGGSSGNTIYF
v_call: TRBV7-9
j_call: TRBJ1-3

cdr3_aa: CASSRLAGYTDTQYF
v_call: TRBV7-3
j_call: TRBJ2-3

cdr3_aa: CASSLGHHVAGELFF
v_call: TRBV7-3
j_call: TRBJ2-2